This TCR beta chain stems from a study of glioma-infiltrating T cells after dendritic cell vaccination. There are 13 residues in the CDR3. Germline-derived CDR1 and CDR2 are SGHTS and YDEGEE. Trimming removed 5 bases from V and 7 bases from J; junction bases left unmatched: 6. Assay used: immunoSEQ multiplex PCR; TCRdb lists only in-frame clones, some missing. This table holds 25,000 to 35,000 clones, 85% to 95% found once. Sequencing was performed on blood, taken before dendritic cell vaccination. The TCR originated in a human donor with glioblastoma. The chain employs TRBV5-8 and TRBJ1-2, with TRBD1 matching 9 bases. CDR3: CASRSQGAGGYTF. The CDR3 DNA sequence: TGTGCCAGCAGATCACAGGGGGCGGGTGGCTACACCTTC.